One and the same sample provided the 13 T cell receptor beta chains below, sequenced in a study of OX40 agonist ivuxolimab in advanced cancers. Library method: the immunoSEQ multiplex PCR assay. TCRdb limited this immuneACCESS table to in-frame rearrangements with V and J called. A share of clones is missing; checked studies link under half to unresolved V genes, and the rest is unexplained. The sample contains 9,000 to 13,000 clones, just under 75% of them found a single time. The biggest ten clones account for around 35% of the sample. This sample comprised CD4+ or CD8+ T cells sorted from blood, obtained in a trial of the OX40 agonist ivuxolimab. The source is an adult with an advanced solid tumor such as melanoma, head and neck, liver or kidney cancer.

The genes are TRBV29-1 and TRBJ1-1, with 7 bases matching TRBD1. V shed 7 bases and J 0 bases; nucleotides not matched to a gene: 2. Germline CDR1 SQVTM, CDR2 ANQGSEA. The CDR3 loop spans 12 amino acids. The CDR3 loop is CSAGTVNTEAFF. In DNA form, the CDR3 reads TGCAGCGCCGGGACAGTGAACACTGAAGCTTTCTTT.

The chain employs TRBV4-3 and TRBJ2-3; TRBD1 might be the D (5 bases). This CDR3 has 15 amino acids. Deletions cut 4 bases from V and 3 bases from J, with 14 bases between. CDR1 and CDR2 (germline): LGHNA, YSLEER. The CDR3 protein is CASSPDSLFTDTQYF. CDR3 sequence (DNA): TGCGCCAGCAGCCCCGACAGCCTCTTTACAGATACGCAGTATTTT.

This sequence joins TRBV19 and TRBJ2-7; D possibly corresponds to TRBD1 (5 bases). Per germline, CDR1 LNHDA and CDR2 SQIVND (reference sequence). The length of the CDR3 is 13 residues. V lost 5 bases to trimming and J lost 5 bases, with 13 bases between them. The chain's CDR3 is CASSLSGLNEQYF. CDR3 nucleotide sequence: TGTGCCAGTAGTCTATCAGGGTTAAACGAGCAGTACTTC.

This clone was recorded only once. V usage is TRBV10-3 and J usage is TRBJ1-2; D is uncertain. CDR3 length: 12 residues. Looked up from germline, CDR1 is ENHRY and CDR2 is SYGVKD. V was cut by 10 bases and J by 2 bases, with 11 bases left in between. In DNA form, the CDR3 reads TGTGCCACATCGCTGGCGAACTATGGCTACACCTTC. It translates to CATSLANYGYTF.

The chain couples TRBV6-5 to TRBJ1-1; tentatively, D is TRBD1 (6 bases). The length of the CDR3 is 14 residues. Germline V gives CDR1 MNHEY, CDR2 SVGAGI. V was cut by 8 bases and J by 5 bases, with 18 bases left in between. CDR3 DNA: TGTGCCAGCGGTCCCCAGGGGCTTCGGACTGAAGCTTTCTTT. It specifies CASGPQGLRTEAFF.

The J gene is TRBJ2-3, the V gene TRBV5-6; TRBD2 might be the D (6 bases). CDR1 and CDR2 from the germline V gene are SGHDT and YYEEEE. This CDR3 comprises 17 residues. V lost 4 bases to trimming and J lost 4 bases, with 22 bases between them. CDR3 region: CASSPPSAGLVADTQYF. CDR3 DNA: TGTGCCAGCAGCCCCCCTTCAGCGGGTCTTGTGGCAGATACGCAGTATTTT.

This clone has just one count. This sequence joins TRBV19 and TRBJ2-2, with D possibly TRBD2 on 5 matching bases. V was shortened by 1 base and J by 6 bases, with 9 bases between the two germline ends. Germline lookup yields CDR1 LNHDA and CDR2 SQIVND (reference sequence). This CDR3 is 14 amino acids long. In DNA, the CDR3 is TGTGCCAGTAGTATAGCTAGCTATCCCGGGGAGCTGTTTTTT. Translation: CASSIASYPGELFF.

This chain connects TRBV28 to TRBJ2-7; D not certain. The CDR3 has 15 residues. Trimming shortened V by 6 bases and J by 3 bases, and 18 bases separated the two germline ends. Germline V CDR1 and CDR2: MDHEN, SYDVKM. The CDR3: CASSPLKGIGYEQYF. Written as DNA, the CDR3 is TGTGCCAGCAGCCCACTAAAGGGAATAGGCTACGAGCAGTACTTC.

As concerns this clone: One end of the junction varies from germline; a read error may be responsible. The J gene is TRBJ2-2, the V gene TRBV4-1; 10 bases fit TRBD2. CDR1 is MGHRA and CDR2 is YSYEKL in the germline V gene. This CDR3 is built from 15 residues. This CDR3 is CASNLAGEDTGELFF. CDR3 sequence (DNA): TGTGCCAGCAACCTAGCGGGAGAGGACACCGGGGAGCTGTTTTTT.

The chain couples TRBV5-1 to TRBJ1-1; D possibly corresponds to TRBD1 (5 bases). V lost 4 bases and J 4 bases, leaving 17 bases between the germline ends. Germline V gene data show CDR1 as SGHRS and CDR2 as YFSETQ. The CDR3 has 15 amino acids. The CDR3 is CASSPGEGLGTEAFF. For the CDR3, the DNA is TGCGCCAGCAGCCCGGGGGAGGGTTTGGGCACTGAAGCTTTCTTT.

The rearrangement joins TRBV19 to TRBJ2-7; either TRBD1 or TRBD2 may fit D (5 bases each). CDR3 length equals 17 residues. V gave up 2 bases and J gave up 3 bases, with 20 bases separating them. From germline, CDR1 is LNHDA and CDR2 SQIVND (reference sequence). In nucleotides, the CDR3 is TGTGCCAGTAGTATAAAGGCAGAGCAGGGAGCGTTCTACGAGCAGTACTTC. Amino acid sequence: CASSIKAEQGAFYEQYF.

This clone occurred a few times. The V and J genes are TRBV6-4 and TRBJ2-1; 10 bases are shared with TRBD2. This CDR3 is built from 14 residues. The trim removed 5 bases at V and 8 bases at J, leaving 6 bases unmatched. Germline values: CDR1 MRHNA, CDR2 SNTAGT. The CDR3 nucleotides are TGTGCCAGCAGTCCGGGACTAGCGTCGGATGAGCAGTTCTTC. Translating it yields CASSPGLASDEQFF.

The genes are TRBV4-3 and TRBJ2-1; D may be TRBD2 (5 bases). Germline lookup yields CDR1 LGHNA and CDR2 YSLEER. This CDR3 region has 14 residues. V shed 4 bases and J shed 2 bases, with 9 bases lying between them. Written as DNA, the CDR3 is TGCGCCAGCAGCCCAGTCGGGACCTACAATGAGCAGTTCTTC. Its protein product is CASSPVGTYNEQFF.